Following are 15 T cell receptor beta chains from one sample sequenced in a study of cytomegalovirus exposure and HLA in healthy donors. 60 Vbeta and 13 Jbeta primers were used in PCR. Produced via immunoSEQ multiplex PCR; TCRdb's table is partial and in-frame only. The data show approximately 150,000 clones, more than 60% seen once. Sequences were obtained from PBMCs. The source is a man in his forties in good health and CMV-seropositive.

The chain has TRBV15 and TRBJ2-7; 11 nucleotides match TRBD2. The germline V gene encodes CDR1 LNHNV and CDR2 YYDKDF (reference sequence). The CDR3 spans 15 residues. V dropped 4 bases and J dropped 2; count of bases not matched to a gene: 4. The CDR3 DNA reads TGTGCCACCAGCATCCTAGCGGGAGGTACCTACGAGCAGTACTTC. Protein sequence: CATSILAGGTYEQYF. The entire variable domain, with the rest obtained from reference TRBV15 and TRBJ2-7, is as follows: DAMVIQNPRYQVTQFGKPVTLSCSQTLNHNVMYWYQQKSSQAPKLLFHYYDKDFNNEADTPDNFQSRRPNTSFCFLDIRSPGLGDTAMYLCATSILAGGTYEQYFGPGTRLTVT.

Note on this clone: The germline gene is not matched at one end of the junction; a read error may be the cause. CDR3 in DNA: TGTTCCAGCAGCTTAGATCAGGGAATAACCGGGGAGCTGTTTTTT. Its translation: CSSSLDQGITGELFF. This chain connects TRBV7-9 to TRBJ2-2; a possible D gene is TRBD1 (5 bases). Looked up from germline, CDR1 is SEHNR and CDR2 is FQNEAQ (reference sequence). The CDR3 runs 15 residues.

CDR3: CASSLSSGSNEQFF. The CDR3 nucleotides read TGTGCCAGCAGCTTAAGTAGCGGGAGCAATGAGCAGTTCTTC. The V and J genes are TRBV7-2 and TRBJ2-1; 9 bases line up with TRBD2. Germline V gene sequence: CDR1 SGHTA, CDR2 FQGNSA. There are 14 residues in the CDR3. After removal of 2 bases from V and 6 bases from J, the junction contained 2 bases not matched to a gene.

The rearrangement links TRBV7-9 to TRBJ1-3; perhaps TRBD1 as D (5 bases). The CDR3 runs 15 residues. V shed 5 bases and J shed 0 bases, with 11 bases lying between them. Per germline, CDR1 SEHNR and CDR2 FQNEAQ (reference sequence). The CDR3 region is CASSPTGSSGNTIYF. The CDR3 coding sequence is TGTGCCAGCAGCCCCACAGGATCCTCTGGAAACACCATATATTTT.

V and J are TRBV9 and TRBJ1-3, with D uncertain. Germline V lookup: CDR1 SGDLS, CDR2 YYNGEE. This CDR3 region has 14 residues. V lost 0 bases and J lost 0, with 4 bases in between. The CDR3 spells CASSVEHSGNTIYF. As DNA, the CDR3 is TGTGCCAGCAGCGTAGAGCACTCTGGAAACACCATATATTTT.

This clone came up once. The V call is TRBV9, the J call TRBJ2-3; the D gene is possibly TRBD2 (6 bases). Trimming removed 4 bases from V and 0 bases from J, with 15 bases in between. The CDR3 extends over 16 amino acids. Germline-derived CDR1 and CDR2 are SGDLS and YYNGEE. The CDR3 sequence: CASSSAGLPSTDTQYF. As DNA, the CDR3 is TGTGCCAGCAGCTCCGCGGGACTCCCTAGCACAGATACGCAGTATTTT.

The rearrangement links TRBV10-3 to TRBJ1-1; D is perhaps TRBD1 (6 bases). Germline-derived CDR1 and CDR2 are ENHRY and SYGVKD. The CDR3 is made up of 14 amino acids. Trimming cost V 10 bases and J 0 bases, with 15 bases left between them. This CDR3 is CASSPTGMNTEAFF. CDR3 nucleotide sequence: TGTGCCAGCAGCCCGACAGGAATGAACACTGAAGCTTTCTTT.

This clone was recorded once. CDR3 loop: CASSLQGAPWNSPLHF. CDR3 sequence (DNA): TGCGCCAGCAGCTTACAGGGGGCGCCGTGGAATTCACCCCTCCACTTT. J is TRBJ1-6 and V is TRBV10-2; TRBD1 matches 9 bases. The CDR3 is 16 residues long. Germline assignment: CDR1 WSHSY and CDR2 SAAADI. The V segment lost 6 bases and the J segment 7 bases; nucleotides outside the gene matches: 10.

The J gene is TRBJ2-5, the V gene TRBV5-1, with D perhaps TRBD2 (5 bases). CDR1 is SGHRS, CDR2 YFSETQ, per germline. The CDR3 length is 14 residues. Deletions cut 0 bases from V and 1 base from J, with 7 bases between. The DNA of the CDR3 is TGCGCCAGCAGCTTGGCCGCGGGCCAAGAGACCCAGTACTTC. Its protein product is CASSLAAGQETQYF.

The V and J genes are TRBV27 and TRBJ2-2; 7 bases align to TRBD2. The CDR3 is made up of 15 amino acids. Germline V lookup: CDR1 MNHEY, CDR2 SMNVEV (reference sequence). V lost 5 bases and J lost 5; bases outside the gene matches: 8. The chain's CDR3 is CASSLAGVRTGELFF. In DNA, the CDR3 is TGTGCCAGCAGTCTGGCGGGAGTTCGTACCGGGGAGCTGTTTTTT.

The CDR3 loop reads CASSLRAEAFF. CDR3 sequence (DNA): TGTGCCAGCAGTTTACGGGCTGAAGCTTTCTTT. The V gene is TRBV28, the J gene TRBJ1-1; D gene unclear. This CDR3 spans 11 amino acids. Germline V lookup: CDR1 MDHEN, CDR2 SYDVKM. The ends were cut back, 2 bases at V and 6 bases at J, with 4 bases in the middle.

CDR3 sequence: CASSSLPGTDTQYF. The DNA for the CDR3 is TGTGCCAGCAGCTCGCTCCCGGGCACAGATACGCAGTATTTT. The rearrangement joins TRBV5-5 to TRBJ2-3; D remains unclear. Between the trimmed V and J ends, which lost 3 bases and 1 base, there was a span of 9 bases. The germline gives CDR1 SGHKS, CDR2 YYEKEE (reference sequence). CDR3 size: 14 residues.

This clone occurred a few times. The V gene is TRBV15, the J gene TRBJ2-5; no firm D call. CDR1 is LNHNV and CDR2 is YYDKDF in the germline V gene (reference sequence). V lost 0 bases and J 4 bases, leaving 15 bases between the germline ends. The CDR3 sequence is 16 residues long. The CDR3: CATSREFVSGLETQYF. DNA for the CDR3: TGTGCCACCAGCAGAGAATTTGTCTCCGGGTTAGAGACCCAGTACTTC.

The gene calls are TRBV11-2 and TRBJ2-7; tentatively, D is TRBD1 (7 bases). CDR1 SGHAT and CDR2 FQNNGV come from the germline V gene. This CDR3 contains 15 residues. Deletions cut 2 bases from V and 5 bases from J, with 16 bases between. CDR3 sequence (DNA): TGTGCCAGCAGCTTAACTGTCAGGGGGGATAACGAGCAGTACTTC. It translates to CASSLTVRGDNEQYF.

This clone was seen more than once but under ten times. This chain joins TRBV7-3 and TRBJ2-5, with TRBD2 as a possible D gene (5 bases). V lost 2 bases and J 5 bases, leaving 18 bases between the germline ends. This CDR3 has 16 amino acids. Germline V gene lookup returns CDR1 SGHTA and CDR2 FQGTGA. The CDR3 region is CASSLGTGLSGETQYF. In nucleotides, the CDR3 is TGTGCCAGCAGCTTAGGAACGGGCCTATCGGGGGAGACCCAGTACTTC. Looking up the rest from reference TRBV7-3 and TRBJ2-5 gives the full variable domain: GAGVSQTPSNKVTEKGKYVELRCDPISGHTALYWYRQSLGQGPEFLIYFQGTGAADDSGLPNDRFFAVRPEGSVSTLKIQRTERGDSAVYLCASSLGTGLSGETQYFGPGTRLLVL.